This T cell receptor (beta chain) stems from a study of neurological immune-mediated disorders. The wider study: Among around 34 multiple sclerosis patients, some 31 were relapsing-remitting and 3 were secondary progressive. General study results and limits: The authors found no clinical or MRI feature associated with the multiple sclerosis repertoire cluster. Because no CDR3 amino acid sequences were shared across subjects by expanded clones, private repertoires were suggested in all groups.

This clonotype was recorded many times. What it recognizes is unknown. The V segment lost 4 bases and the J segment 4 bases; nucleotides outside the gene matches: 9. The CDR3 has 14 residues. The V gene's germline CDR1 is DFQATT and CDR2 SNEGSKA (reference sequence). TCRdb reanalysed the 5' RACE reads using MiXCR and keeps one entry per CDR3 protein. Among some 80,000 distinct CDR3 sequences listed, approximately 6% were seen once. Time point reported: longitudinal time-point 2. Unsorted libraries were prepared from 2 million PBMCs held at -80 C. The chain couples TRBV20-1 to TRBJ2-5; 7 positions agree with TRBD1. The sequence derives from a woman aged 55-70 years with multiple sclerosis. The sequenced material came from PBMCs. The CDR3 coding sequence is TGCAGTGCTAACGCCGGGACAGCTGGAGAGACCCAGTACTTC. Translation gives CSANAGTAGETQYF.